These 15 T cell receptor beta chains were all obtained from the same sample, sequenced in a study of cytomegalovirus exposure and HLA in healthy donors. The PCR ran on 60 Vbeta and 13 Jbeta primers. Using immunoSEQ multiplex PCR, the repertoire was profiled, and TCRdb retains in-frame clones only, with some absent. The table has under 200,000 clones, approximately 80% seen once. The specimen sequenced was PBMCs. The receptors were gathered from a male donor in good health and CMV-seropositive.

This clone was recorded a few times. Other DNA sequences in this specimen translate into the identical CDR3. This chain connects TRBV9 to TRBJ2-7; D possibly corresponds to TRBD1 (7 bases). The V end lost 4 bases, the J end lost 5 bases, and 16 bases lay between the germline ends. The germline CDR1 and CDR2 sequences are SGDLS and YYNGEE. The CDR3 covers 14 residues. The CDR3: CASSPEGAVHEQYF. CDR3 DNA: TGTGCCAGCAGCCCGGAGGGGGCGGTCCACGAGCAGTACTTC.

The chain links TRBV5-4 to TRBJ2-7; TRBD2 matches 11 bases. The CDR3 has 13 residues. CDR1 is SGHNT, CDR2 YYREEE, per germline (reference sequence). V lost 6 bases to trimming and J lost 2 bases; unmatched junction nucleotides: 1. CDR3 DNA sequence: TGTGCCAGCATGACTAGCGGGGCCTACGAGCAGTACTTC. It yields the protein CASMTSGAYEQYF. The full variable domain, with the rest looked up from reference TRBV5-4 and TRBJ2-7, is ETGVTQSPTHLIKTRGQQVTLRCSSQSGHNTVSWYQQALGQGPQFIFQYYREEENGRGNFPPRFSGLQFPNYSSELNVNALELDDSALYLCASMTSGAYEQYFGPGTRLTVT.

Concerning this clone itself: Other DNA sequences in this specimen translate into the identical CDR3. The gene calls are TRBV9 and TRBJ1-4; D unclear. The CDR3 length is 17 residues. Germline lookup yields CDR1 SGDLS and CDR2 YYNGEE. Trimming cost V 0 bases and J 7 bases, with 19 bases left between them. The CDR3 loop reads CASSVGVEGPGGEKLFF. The DNA of the CDR3 is TGTGCCAGCAGCGTAGGGGTGGAGGGCCCCGGAGGTGAAAAACTGTTTTTT.

This clone appeared a single time. CDR3 in DNA: TGTGCCAGCAGCTTAGGTTGGAGGGGTAGCACAGATACGCAGTATTTT. Translated: CASSLGWRGSTDTQYF. The chain is built from TRBV11-2 and TRBJ2-3; TRBD2 is a possible D gene (6 bases). Germline CDR1 reads SGHAT; CDR2 reads FQNNGV. V was cut by 1 base and J by 0 bases, with 11 bases left in between. The CDR3 covers 16 residues.

This clone occurred a few times. The V gene is TRBV5-1, the J gene TRBJ1-3; maybe TRBD1 (6 bases). CDR3 size: 15 residues. The V end lost 0 bases, the J end lost 2 bases, and 9 bases lay between the germline ends. CDR1 and CDR2 (germline): SGHRS, YFSETQ. The CDR3 bases are TGCGCCAGCAGCTTGGTTTCAGGGGCTGGAAACACCATATATTTT. Amino acids: CASSLVSGAGNTIYF.

J is TRBJ2-5 and V is TRBV11-1; no firm D call. Germline values: CDR1 SGHAT, CDR2 FQDESV (reference sequence). The CDR3 sequence is 16 residues long. V was pared by 1 base and J by 1 base, with 13 bases between. The CDR3 loop reads CASSLELNEAQETQYF. The CDR3 DNA is TGTGCCAGCAGCTTAGAGCTCAACGAGGCCCAAGAGACCCAGTACTTC. The full variable domain, in which reference TRBV11-1 and TRBJ2-5 provide the parts outside the CDR3, is EAEVAQSPRYKITEKSQAVAFWCDPISGHATLYWYRQILGQGPELLVQFQDESVVDDSQLPKDRFSAERLKGVDSTLKIQPAELGDSAMYLCASSLELNEAQETQYFGPGTRLLVL.

The rearrangement links TRBV11-2 to TRBJ2-7, with D perhaps matching TRBD1 (6 bases). Germline V gene lookup returns CDR1 SGHAT and CDR2 FQNNGV. Deletions cut 6 bases from V and 7 bases from J, with 19 bases between. The CDR3 spans 14 residues. CDR3 sequence (DNA): TGTGCCAGCAGTTTCCCAGGGGTCGGAAGGGAGCAGTACTTC. Translation: CASSFPGVGREQYF. Using reference TRBV11-2 and TRBJ2-7 for the parts outside the CDR3, the full variable domain is EAGVAQSPRYKIIEKRQSVAFWCNPISGHATLYWYQQILGQGPKLLIQFQNNGVVDDSQLPKDRFSAERLKGVDSTLKIQPAKLEDSAVYLCASSFPGVGREQYFGPGTRLTVT.

In nucleotides, the CDR3 is TGTGCCAGCAGGGTGGGACTAGCGGGTTGGTACGAGCAGTACTTC. Its protein is CASRVGLAGWYEQYF. This chain uses TRBV6-1 with TRBJ2-7, with 12 bases fitting TRBD2. V trimming: 6 bases; J trimming: 4 bases; junction bases outside the gene matches: 7. The germline CDR1 and CDR2 sequences are MNHNS and SASEGT. The CDR3 length is 15 residues.

The chain employs TRBV27 and TRBJ2-7, with D possibly TRBD2 on 5 matching bases. The V end lost 2 bases, the J end lost 2 bases, and 13 bases lay between the germline ends. Germline lookup yields CDR1 MNHEY and CDR2 SMNVEV (reference sequence). CDR3 length: 15 amino acids. CDR3 bases: TGTGCCAGCAGTTTAATTACGGGGTTGCCCTACGAGCAGTACTTC. Amino acids: CASSLITGLPYEQYF.

With respect to this clone: The junction shows a germline mismatch at one end, possibly a read error. The chain carries TRBV5-1 and TRBJ2-7, with D possibly TRBD1 on 5 matching bases. The germline V gene encodes CDR1 SGHRS and CDR2 YFSETQ. This CDR3 comprises 11 residues. The CDR3 reads CASSLEQAKGF. The DNA of the CDR3 is TGCGCCAGCAGCTTAGAACAGGCTAAGGGCTTC.

This rearrangement joins TRBV9 to TRBJ2-1, with TRBD2 identical over 12 bases. Unmatched junction bases numbered 7, after V lost 3 bases and J lost 6 bases. Germline CDR1 reads SGDLS; CDR2 reads YYNGEE. The CDR3 has 16 amino acids. The CDR3 is CASSDLAGGPFNEQFF. CDR3 nucleotides: TGTGCCAGCAGCGACCTAGCGGGAGGGCCGTTCAATGAGCAGTTCTTC.

J is TRBJ2-7 and V is TRBV30, with D unclear. CDR1 and CDR2 (germline): GTSNPN, SVGIG (reference sequence). V lost 4 bases and J 3 bases, leaving 13 bases between the germline ends. The CDR3 loop spans 13 amino acids. This CDR3 is CAWKRKQDYEQYF. In nucleotides, the CDR3 is TGTGCCTGGAAGAGGAAGCAAGACTACGAGCAGTACTTC.

The rearrangement links TRBV6-5 to TRBJ2-1, with 7 nucleotides matching TRBD2. From germline, CDR1 is MNHEY and CDR2 SVGAGI. V lost 2 bases to trimming and J lost 6 bases; unmatched junction nucleotides: 7. The CDR3 consists of 15 residues. The CDR3 is CASSYRAGRVNEQFF. CDR3 in DNA: TGTGCCAGCAGTTACCGGGCAGGGAGGGTCAATGAGCAGTTCTTC.

The rearrangement uses TRBV7-9 and TRBJ1-1, with D uncertain. V was cut by 1 base and J by 1 base, with 7 bases left in between. Germline V gene data show CDR1 as SEHNR and CDR2 as FQNEAQ (reference sequence). The CDR3 runs to 14 residues. Here the CDR3 reads CASSLGGQNTEAFF. CDR3 in DNA: TGTGCCAGCAGCTTAGGAGGCCAGAACACTGAAGCTTTCTTT.

The J gene is TRBJ2-1, the V gene TRBV27, with 7 bases aligning to TRBD2. CDR3 size: 15 residues. Germline V gene data show CDR1 as MNHEY and CDR2 as SMNVEV (reference sequence). V was pared by 6 bases and J by 7 bases, with 12 bases of the junction left unmatched. In DNA, the CDR3 is TGTGCCAGCAGACTACAGCGGGATTACACAAATGAGCAGTTCTTC. This encodes CASRLQRDYTNEQFF.